These 20 T cell receptor beta chains came from one sample sequenced in a study of T cells in Graves' hyperthyroidism and ophthalmopathy. Amplified TCR beta CDR3 regions came from RNA transcripts. With the HTBI primer set, the TCR CDR3 went through a first round of RT-PCR. Each CDR3 protein gets one entry after TCRdb re-called the multiplex PCR reads with MiXCR. The sample lists 640,000 or so distinct CDR3 sequences, 11% to 15% occurring once. Sample: blood. Source of these receptors: a young woman with Graves' ophthalmopathy.

This clonotype occurred a few times. CDR3 in DNA: TGCGCCAGCACCCCTGGAGAGCCAAGGGGGACAGCTAACTATGGCTACACCTTC. This gives the protein CASTPGEPRGTANYGYTF. The V gene is TRBV5-1, the J gene TRBJ1-2; 7 nucleotides agree with TRBD1. With 6 bases clipped from V and 0 bases from J, the junction kept 17 bases outside the gene matches. The germline V gene encodes CDR1 SGHRS and CDR2 YFSETQ. The CDR3 is 18 amino acids. Complete variable domain (other parts from reference TRBV5-1 and TRBJ1-2): KAGVTQTPRYLIKTRGQQVTLSCSPISGHRSVSWYQQTPGQGLQFLFEYFSETQRNKGNFPGRFSGRQFSNSRSEMNVSTLELGDSALYLCASTPGEPRGTANYGYTFGSGTRLTVV.

In this sample, this clonotype turned up many times. V usage is TRBV30 and J usage is TRBJ1-1; D not resolved. Germline assignment: CDR1 GTSNPN and CDR2 SVGIG (reference sequence). This CDR3 has 14 amino acids. V lost 2 bases and J lost 1, with 11 bases in between. CDR3 coding DNA: TGTGCCTGGAGTCGAATGACACCGAACACTGAAGCTTTCTTT. Amino acids: CAWSRMTPNTEAFF.

This clonotype was seen many times. This rearrangement joins TRBV27 to TRBJ2-1; D may be TRBD2 (6 bases). V was cut by 5 bases and J by 1 base, with 12 bases left in between. The germline V gene encodes CDR1 MNHEY and CDR2 SMNVEV (reference sequence). The CDR3 runs to 15 residues. CDR3 coding DNA: TGTGCCAGCAGTCCATTAGCGGTTTCCTACAATGAGCAGTTCTTC. Translated, it gives CASSPLAVSYNEQFF.

In its sample, this clonotype was seen many times. The V and J genes are TRBV6-2 or TRBV6-3 and TRBJ2-2; TRBD2 matches 12 bases. The CDR3 is 17 amino acids. Germline assignment: CDR1 MNHEY and CDR2 SVGEGT. The J segment lost 6 bases and the V segment lost 6 bases, leaving 11 bases of the junction unmatched. The CDR3: CASRVKLAGGVSGELFF. The CDR3 DNA follows: TGTGCCAGCAGGGTGAAGCTAGCGGGAGGGGTTTCCGGGGAGCTGTTTTTT.

This clonotype has ten or more counts. The V call is TRBV7-3, the J call TRBJ1-2, with D possibly matching TRBD1 (6 bases). Germline CDR1 is SGHTA and CDR2 is FQGTGA. Trimming took off 1 base at V and 2 bases at J, with 14 bases between the two ends. The CDR3 is made up of 16 amino acids. The CDR3 DNA sequence: TGTGCCAGCAGCTTAATGCTCCAGGGGTGCAACTATGGCTACACCTTC. Protein product: CASSLMLQGCNYGYTF.

The table lists this clonotype with many counts. The chain couples TRBV11-2 to TRBJ1-3, with D possibly TRBD1 on 6 matching bases. The CDR3 sequence is 16 residues long. V was trimmed by 2 bases and J by 2 bases, leaving 13 bases between them. Germline CDR1 is SGHAT and CDR2 is FQNNGV. CDR3 region: CASSLSAGATGNTIYF. For the CDR3, the DNA is TGTGCCAGCAGCTTAAGCGCAGGGGCAACTGGAAACACCATATATTTT. Full variable domain (outside the CDR3, taken from reference TRBV11-2 and TRBJ1-3): EAGVAQSPRYKIIEKRQSVAFWCNPISGHATLYWYQQILGQGPKLLIQFQNNGVVDDSQLPKDRFSAERLKGVDSTLKIQPAKLEDSAVYLCASSLSAGATGNTIYFGEGSWLTVV.

The chain carries TRBV5-1 and TRBJ2-7; no clear D. Trimming shortened V by 0 bases and J by 6 bases, and 7 bases separated the two germline ends. CDR1 and CDR2 from the germline V gene are SGHRS and YFSETQ. The CDR3 has 12 residues. CDR3 sequence (DNA): TGCGCCAGCAGCTTGGTGGTGGGCGAGCAGTACTTC. This codes for CASSLVVGEQYF.

This clonotype has a count of ten or more. The chain employs TRBV6-1 and TRBJ1-1; D possibly corresponds to TRBD1 (6 bases). Germline V gives CDR1 MNHNS, CDR2 SASEGT. The length of the CDR3 is 15 residues. V shed 5 bases and J shed 1 base, with 14 bases lying between them. Here the CDR3 reads CASSLGQTWNTEAFF. For the CDR3, the DNA is TGTGCCAGCAGTTTAGGACAGACATGGAACACTGAAGCTTTCTTT.

This clonotype was found many times. This rearrangement joins TRBV28 to TRBJ1-2; the match to TRBD1 covers 7 bases. The germline V gene has CDR1 MDHEN and CDR2 SYDVKM. CDR3 length: 16 amino acids. With V trimmed by 2 bases and J by 1 base, 7 bases remained unmatched. The CDR3 nucleotides are TGTGCCAGCAGTTTAACCCATTACAGGGGTAACTATGGCTACACCTTC. It codes for CASSLTHYRGNYGYTF.

On this clonotype itself: A much larger clone differs from this one at a single base, so this may be a read error. This chain links TRBV6-4 with TRBJ2-7; D uncertain. CDR1 and CDR2 from the germline V gene are MRHNA and SNTAGT. Trimming removed 7 bases at V and 4 bases at J, with 20 bases between. The CDR3 totals 15 residues. CDR3 protein: CASISQETRFYEQYF. Written as DNA, the CDR3 is TGTGCCAGCATCTCCCAGGAAACCAGGTTTTACGAGCAGTACTTC.

The rearrangement links TRBV3-1 to TRBJ1-4; 9 nucleotides align to TRBD1. Germline trimming cut 1 base from V and 5 bases from J; bases unmatched to any gene: 5. Germline assignment: CDR1 LGHDT and CDR2 YNNKEL (reference sequence). The CDR3 sequence is 16 residues long. CDR3 sequence: CASSQGGQGLNEKLFF. The CDR3, as DNA: TGTGCCAGCAGCCAAGGGGGACAGGGCCTAAATGAAAAACTGTTTTTT.

This clonotype was detected only a few times. The chain carries TRBV2 and TRBJ1-5, with 7 bases lining up with TRBD1. Germline-derived CDR1 and CDR2 are SNHLY and FYNNEI. CDR3 size: 16 residues. J lost 0 bases, V lost 4 bases, and 6 bases had no gene match. CDR3 nucleotide sequence: TGTGCCAGCAGTGGGGACAGAGGGATTAGCAATCAGCCCCAGCATTTT. Its protein product is CASSGDRGISNQPQHF. The full variable domain, in which reference TRBV2 and TRBJ1-5 provide the parts outside the CDR3, is EPEVTQTPSHQVTQMGQEVILRCVPISNHLYFYWYRQILGQKVEFLVSFYNNEISEKSEIFDDQFSVERPDGSNFTLKIRSTKLEDSAMYFCASSGDRGISNQPQHFGDGTRLSIL.

This clonotype was counted many times. This chain joins TRBV7-8 and TRBJ2-5; D remains ambiguous. Looked up from germline, CDR1 is SGHVS and CDR2 is FQNEAQ. V was cut by 0 bases and J by 4 bases, with 21 bases left in between. This CDR3 contains 18 residues. The CDR3 bases are TGTGCCAGCAGCTTAGCGATGGACCTGATGCTAACAACAGAGACCCAGTACTTC. Protein sequence: CASSLAMDLMLTTETQYF.

This clonotype was detected ten times or more. The chain couples TRBV28 to TRBJ1-4, with D possibly being TRBD1 (5 bases). V was cut by 6 bases and J by 8 bases, with 7 bases left in between. Germline V lookup: CDR1 MDHEN, CDR2 SYDVKM. The CDR3 has 11 residues. The CDR3 DNA is TGTGCCAGCAGGGGGGGGGAAAAACTGTTTTTT. Translating it yields CASRGGEKLFF.

This chain uses TRBV10-3 with TRBJ1-1; 8 positions match TRBD1. Germline V CDR1 and CDR2: ENHRY, SYGVKD. After removal of 0 bases from V and 0 bases from J, the junction contained 6 bases not matched to a gene. This CDR3 comprises 17 residues. The CDR3, as DNA: TGTGCCATCAGTGAGTCGAGGCAGGGGGCTCTGAACACTGAAGCTTTCTTT. This translates into CAISESRQGALNTEAFF.

In its sample, this clonotype was seen a few times. This rearrangement joins TRBV6-1 to TRBJ1-2; D is perhaps TRBD1 (6 bases). V dropped 5 bases and J dropped 4 bases, with 17 bases sitting between them. This CDR3 region has 15 residues. From germline, CDR1 is MNHNS and CDR2 SASEGT. CDR3 nucleotide sequence: TGTGCCAGCAGTCCGACAGGCGCCACTTTCTATGGCTACACCTTC. It is translated as CASSPTGATFYGYTF.

In this sample, this clonotype turned up a few times. The chain has TRBV7-9 and TRBJ2-1, with D possibly matching TRBD1 (5 bases). Germline V CDR1 and CDR2: SEHNR, FQNEAQ (reference sequence). CDR3 length: 16 residues. V was clipped by 1 base and J by 4 bases, with 14 bases between them. The CDR3: CASSLVGPSFYNEQFF. The CDR3 DNA reads as TGTGCCAGCAGCTTAGTGGGGCCCTCATTTTACAATGAGCAGTTCTTC.

This clonotype was observed at least ten times. V usage is TRBV27 and J usage is TRBJ2-1; the D gene is possibly TRBD1 (6 bases). The CDR3 runs 12 residues. Per the germline V gene, CDR1 is MNHEY and CDR2 is SMNVEV (reference sequence). V lost 6 bases, J lost 6 bases, and 9 bases lay in between. The CDR3 DNA reads as TGTGCCAGCAGCTTAGGGGGCAATGAGCAGTTCTTC. Translated: CASSLGGNEQFF.

The chain uses TRBV19 and TRBJ1-2, with D possibly matching TRBD1 (6 bases). Germline CDR1 is LNHDA and CDR2 is SQIVND (reference sequence). The CDR3 is made up of 15 amino acids. With 6 bases removed from V and 5 bases from J, the gap between germline ends came to 19 bases. The CDR3 protein is CASSQPWGAIYGYTF. DNA for the CDR3: TGTGCCAGTAGCCAGCCCTGGGGGGCTATATATGGCTACACCTTC.

Worth noting for this clonotype: At one end, the junction sequence differs from germline, possibly due to a read error. The CDR3 DNA is TGCGTCAGCAGCCGGGGAAACACCGGGGAGCTGTTTTTT. It codes for CVSSRGNTGELFF. This chain uses TRBV5-1 with TRBJ2-2; tentatively, D is TRBD2 (5 bases). The CDR3 has 13 amino acids. Germline CDR1 reads SGHRS; CDR2 reads YFSETQ.